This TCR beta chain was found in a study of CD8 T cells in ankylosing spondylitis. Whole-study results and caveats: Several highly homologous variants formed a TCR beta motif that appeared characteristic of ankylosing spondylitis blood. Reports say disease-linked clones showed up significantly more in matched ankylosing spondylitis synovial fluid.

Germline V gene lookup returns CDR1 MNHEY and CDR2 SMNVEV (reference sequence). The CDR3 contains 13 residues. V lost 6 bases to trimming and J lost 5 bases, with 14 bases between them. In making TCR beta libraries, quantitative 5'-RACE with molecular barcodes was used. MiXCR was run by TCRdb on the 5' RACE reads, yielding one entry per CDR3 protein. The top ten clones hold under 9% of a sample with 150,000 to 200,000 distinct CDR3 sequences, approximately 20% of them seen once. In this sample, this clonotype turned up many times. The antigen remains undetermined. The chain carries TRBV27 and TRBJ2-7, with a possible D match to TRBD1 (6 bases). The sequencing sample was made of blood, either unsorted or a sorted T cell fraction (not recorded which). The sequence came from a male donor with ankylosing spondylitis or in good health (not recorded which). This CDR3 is CASSHTGNDEQYF. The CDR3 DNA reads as TGTGCCAGCAGCCACACAGGGAACGACGAGCAGTACTTC.